This TCR beta chain is drawn from a study of blood T cell repertoires in COVID-19. Under the authors' procedure: Nucleated cell counts were estimated from reference gene primer amplification. The repertoire was sequenced with immunoSEQ multiplex PCR; TCRdb's copy has only in-frame clones and lacks some. Clone size and V and J calls were adopted from that table, with D and trimming inferred from the DNA. Here the sample spans 95,000 to 150,000 clones, 60% to 85% being singletons. This CDR3 is 15 amino acids long. V lost 0 bases and J 0 bases, leaving 8 bases between the germline ends. Germline CDR1 reads LNHNV; CDR2 reads YYDKDF (reference sequence).

The chain employs TRBV15 and TRBJ1-2, with unresolved D. Sequenced sample: peripheral blood. This TCR was sampled from a human donor with acute or convalescent COVID-19. The donor label of this sample is uncertain. In DNA, the CDR3 is TGTGCCACCAGCAGAGAACGGTACCCTAACTATGGCTACACCTTC. As protein: CATSRERYPNYGYTF.